The source of this TCR beta chain is a study of human T cells and chemical hapten exposure. At the level of the study: Each patch test put 0.01% DPC on the upper back, and results were read at 6 days.

Per germline, CDR1 SGDLS and CDR2 YYNGEE. The V and J ends lost 9 bases and 1 base respectively, with 16 bases between them. The CDR3 is 14 residues long. Study conclusions and caveats: Those TCRs sitting above 1 in 1000 frequency stayed the same with DPC sensitization.

Points on this clonotype: Its target is unknown.

Documented time point: patch test 3, about 24 weeks after DPC sensitization. Treatment meaning: therapeutic diphenylcyclopropenone sensitization with weekly scalp DPC. Each CDR3 protein gets one entry after TCRdb re-called the RACE reads with MiXCR. The profile shows just over 95,000 distinct CDR3 sequences, 25% to 35% of them singletons. The V and J genes are TRBV9 and TRBJ1-1; D is unresolved. The source material was whole blood, sampled in connection with sensitization to the hapten diphenylcyclopropenone (DPC). The receptor's source is a man in his forties with alopecia areata. Some clones in this sample may be carry-over from other donors' samples. The CDR3 nucleotides read TGTGCCAAAAAAAAAGAGCGGACGAACACTGAAGCTTTCTTT. Translating it yields CAKKKERTNTEAFF.